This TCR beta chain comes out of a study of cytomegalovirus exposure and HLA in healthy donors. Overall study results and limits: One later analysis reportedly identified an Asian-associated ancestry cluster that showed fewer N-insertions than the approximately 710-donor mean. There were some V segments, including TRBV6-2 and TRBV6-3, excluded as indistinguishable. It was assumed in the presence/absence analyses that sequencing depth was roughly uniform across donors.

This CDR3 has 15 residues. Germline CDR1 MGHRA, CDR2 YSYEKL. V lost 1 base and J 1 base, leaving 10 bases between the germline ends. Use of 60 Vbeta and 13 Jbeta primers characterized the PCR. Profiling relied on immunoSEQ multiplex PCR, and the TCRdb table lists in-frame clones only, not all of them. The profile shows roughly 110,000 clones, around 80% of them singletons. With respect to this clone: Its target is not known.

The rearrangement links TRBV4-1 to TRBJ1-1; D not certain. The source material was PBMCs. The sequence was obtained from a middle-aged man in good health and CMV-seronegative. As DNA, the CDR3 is TGCGCCAGCAGCCAAGTAGCAATGGGGAACACTGAAGCTTTCTTT. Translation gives CASSQVAMGNTEAFF.